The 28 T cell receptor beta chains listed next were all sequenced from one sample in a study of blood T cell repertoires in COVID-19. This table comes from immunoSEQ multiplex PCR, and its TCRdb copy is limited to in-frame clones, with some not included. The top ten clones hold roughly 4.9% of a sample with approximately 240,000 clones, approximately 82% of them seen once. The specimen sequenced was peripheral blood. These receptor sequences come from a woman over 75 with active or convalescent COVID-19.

CDR3: CASRGLPGQGNQPQHF. CDR3 DNA: TGTGCCAGTAGAGGGCTCCCGGGACAGGGAAATCAGCCCCAGCATTTT. The chain combines TRBV19 with TRBJ1-5, with 9 positions matching TRBD1. Germline V CDR1 and CDR2: LNHDA, SQIVND (reference sequence). V shed 6 bases and J 4 bases; nucleotides not matched to a gene: 10. CDR3 size: 16 residues. The variable domain in full, with the rest retrieved from reference TRBV19 and TRBJ1-5, is DGGITQSPKYLFRKEGQNVTLSCEQNLNHDAMYWYRQDPGQGLRLIYYSQIVNDFQKGDIAEGYSVSREKKESFPLTVTSAQKNPTAFYLCASRGLPGQGNQPQHFGDGTRLSIL.

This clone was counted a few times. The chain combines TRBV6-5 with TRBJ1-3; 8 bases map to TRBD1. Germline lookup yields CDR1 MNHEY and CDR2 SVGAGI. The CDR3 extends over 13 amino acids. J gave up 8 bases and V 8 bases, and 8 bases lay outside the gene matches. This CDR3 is CASLQGAYDTIYF. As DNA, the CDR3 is TGTGCCAGCCTTCAGGGGGCTTATGACACCATATATTTT.

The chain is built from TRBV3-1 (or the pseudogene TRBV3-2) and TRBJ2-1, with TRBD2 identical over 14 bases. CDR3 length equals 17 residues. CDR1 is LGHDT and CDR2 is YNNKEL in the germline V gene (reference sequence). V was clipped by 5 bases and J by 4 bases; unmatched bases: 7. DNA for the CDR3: TGTGCCAGCAGCTCTCACAGACTAGCGGGAGGGTACAATGAGCAGTTCTTC. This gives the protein CASSSHRLAGGYNEQFF.

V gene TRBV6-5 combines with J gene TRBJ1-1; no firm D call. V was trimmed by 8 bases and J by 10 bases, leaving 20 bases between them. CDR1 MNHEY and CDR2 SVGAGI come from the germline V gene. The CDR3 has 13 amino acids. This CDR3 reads CASRYEPGLVAFF. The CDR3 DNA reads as TGTGCCAGCCGATATGAGCCAGGTCTCGTAGCTTTCTTT.

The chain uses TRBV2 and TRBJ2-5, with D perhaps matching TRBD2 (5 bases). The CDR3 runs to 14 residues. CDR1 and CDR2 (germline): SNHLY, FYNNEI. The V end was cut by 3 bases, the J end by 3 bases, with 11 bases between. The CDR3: CASSDLTREETQYF. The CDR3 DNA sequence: TGTGCCAGCAGTGATTTGACGCGGGAAGAGACCCAGTACTTC.

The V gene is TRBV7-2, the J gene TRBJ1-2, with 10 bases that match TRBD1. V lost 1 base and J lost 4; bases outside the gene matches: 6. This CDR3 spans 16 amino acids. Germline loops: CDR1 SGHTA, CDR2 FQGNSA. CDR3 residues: CASSLVGTGVVYGYTF. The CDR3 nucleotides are TGTGCCAGCAGCTTAGTAGGGACAGGGGTTGTCTATGGCTACACCTTC.

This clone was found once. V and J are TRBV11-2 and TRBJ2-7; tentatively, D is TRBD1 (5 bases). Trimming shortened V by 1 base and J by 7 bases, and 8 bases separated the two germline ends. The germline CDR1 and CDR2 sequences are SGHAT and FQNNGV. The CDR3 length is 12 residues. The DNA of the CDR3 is TGTGCCAGCAGCTTAGGCAGGGTGGAGCAGTACTTC. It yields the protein CASSLGRVEQYF. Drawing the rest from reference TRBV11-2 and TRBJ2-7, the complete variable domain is EAGVAQSPRYKIIEKRQSVAFWCNPISGHATLYWYQQILGQGPKLLIQFQNNGVVDDSQLPKDRFSAERLKGVDSTLKIQPAKLEDSAVYLCASSLGRVEQYFGPGTRLTVT.

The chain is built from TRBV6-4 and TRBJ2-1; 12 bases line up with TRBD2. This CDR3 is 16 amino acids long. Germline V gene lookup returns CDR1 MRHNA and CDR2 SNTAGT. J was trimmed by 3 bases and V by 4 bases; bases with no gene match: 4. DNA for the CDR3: TGTGCCAGCAGTGCTAGCGGGGGGGCCGGCTACAATGAGCAGTTCTTC. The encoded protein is CASSASGGAGYNEQFF.

The DNA for the CDR3 is TGTGCCAGCAGCCCTATCGGCCCTACGACAAAAGATGGCTACACCTTC. Translating gives CASSPIGPTTKDGYTF. This sequence joins TRBV28 and TRBJ1-2; the D is unclear. The V gene lost 6 bases and the J gene lost 6 bases, with 23 bases spanning the gap. CDR3 length: 16 amino acids. The germline CDR1 and CDR2 sequences are MDHEN and SYDVKM.

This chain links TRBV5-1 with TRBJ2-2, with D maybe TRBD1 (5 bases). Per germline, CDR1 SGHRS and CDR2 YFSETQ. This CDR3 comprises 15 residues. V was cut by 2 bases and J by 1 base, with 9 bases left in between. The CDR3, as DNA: TGCGCCAGCAGCTTCGCCACAGGGAACACCGGGGAGCTGTTTTTT. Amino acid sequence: CASSFATGNTGELFF. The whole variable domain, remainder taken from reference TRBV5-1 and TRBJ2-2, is KAGVTQTPRYLIKTRGQQVTLSCSPISGHRSVSWYQQTPGQGLQFLFEYFSETQRNKGNFPGRFSGRQFSNSRSEMNVSTLELGDSALYLCASSFATGNTGELFFGEGSRLTVL.

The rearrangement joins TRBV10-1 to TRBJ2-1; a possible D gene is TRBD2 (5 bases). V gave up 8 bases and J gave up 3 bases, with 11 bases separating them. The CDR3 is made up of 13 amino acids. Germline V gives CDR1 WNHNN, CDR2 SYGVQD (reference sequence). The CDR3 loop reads CASRSGNYNEQFF. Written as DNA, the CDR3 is TGCGCCAGCCGGTCGGGAAACTACAATGAGCAGTTCTTC.

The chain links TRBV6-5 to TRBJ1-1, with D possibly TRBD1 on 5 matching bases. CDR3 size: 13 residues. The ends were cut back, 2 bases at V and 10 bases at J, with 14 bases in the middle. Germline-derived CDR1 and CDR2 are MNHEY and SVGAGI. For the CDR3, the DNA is TGTGCCAGCAGTTACCCCGACAGTTGGTCAGCTTTCTTT. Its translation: CASSYPDSWSAFF.

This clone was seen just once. The CDR3 sequence is CASSTLRDRGYEQYF. CDR3 sequence (DNA): TGTGCCAGCAGCACCCTCCGGGACAGGGGGTACGAGCAGTACTTC. J is TRBJ2-7 and V is TRBV9; 11 bases align to TRBD1. This CDR3 contains 15 residues. CDR1 and CDR2 (germline): SGDLS, YYNGEE. With V trimmed by 4 bases and J by 4 bases, 7 bases remained unmatched.

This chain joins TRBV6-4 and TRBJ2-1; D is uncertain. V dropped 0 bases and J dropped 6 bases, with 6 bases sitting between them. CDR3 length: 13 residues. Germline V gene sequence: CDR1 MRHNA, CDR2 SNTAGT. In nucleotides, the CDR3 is TGTGCCAGCAGTGACTCGCCGGGCAATGAGCAGTTCTTC. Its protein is CASSDSPGNEQFF.

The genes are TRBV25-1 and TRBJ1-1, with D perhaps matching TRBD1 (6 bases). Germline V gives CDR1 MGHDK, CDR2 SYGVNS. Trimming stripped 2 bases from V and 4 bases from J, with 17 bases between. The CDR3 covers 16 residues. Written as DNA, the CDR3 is TGTGCCAGCAGTGAAAGGACCGACAGGTTTGGCACTGAAGCTTTCTTT. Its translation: CASSERTDRFGTEAFF.

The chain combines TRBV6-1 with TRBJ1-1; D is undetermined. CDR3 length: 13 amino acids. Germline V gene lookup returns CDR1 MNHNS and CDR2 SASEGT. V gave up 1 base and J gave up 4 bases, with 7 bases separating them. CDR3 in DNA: TGTGCCAGCAGTGAAGGTTCTATCACTGAAGCTTTCTTT. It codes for CASSEGSITEAFF.

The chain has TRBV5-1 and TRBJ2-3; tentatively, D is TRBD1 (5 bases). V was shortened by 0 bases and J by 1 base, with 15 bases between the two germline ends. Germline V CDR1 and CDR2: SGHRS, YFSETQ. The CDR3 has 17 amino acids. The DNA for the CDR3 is TGCGCCAGCAGCTTGGGTCCGCAGGGTCGGGGCACAGATACGCAGTATTTT. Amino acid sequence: CASSLGPQGRGTDTQYF.

The DNA of the CDR3 is TGCGCCAGCAGTGATCAGGACTATGGCTACACCTTC. This translates into CASSDQDYGYTF. The chain links TRBV10-1 to TRBJ1-2; no clear D gene. Germline CDR1 reads WNHNN; CDR2 reads SYGVQD (reference sequence). V was trimmed by 3 bases and J by 3 bases, leaving 5 bases between them. This CDR3 comprises 12 residues.

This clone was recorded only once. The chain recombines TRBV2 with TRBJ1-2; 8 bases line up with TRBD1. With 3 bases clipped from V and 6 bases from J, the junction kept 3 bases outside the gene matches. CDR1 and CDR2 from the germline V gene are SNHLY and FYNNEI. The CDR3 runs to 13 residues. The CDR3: CASSEDRVDGYTF. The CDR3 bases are TGTGCCAGCAGTGAGGACAGGGTGGATGGCTACACCTTC.

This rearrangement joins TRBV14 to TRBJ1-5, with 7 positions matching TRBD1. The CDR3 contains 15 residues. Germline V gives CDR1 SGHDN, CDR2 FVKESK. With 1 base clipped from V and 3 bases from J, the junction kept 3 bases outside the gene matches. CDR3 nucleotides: TGTGCCAGCAGCCAAGGACAGGGCATCAATCAGCCCCAGCATTTT. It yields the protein CASSQGQGINQPQHF. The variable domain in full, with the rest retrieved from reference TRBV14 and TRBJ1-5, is EAGVTQFPSHSVIEKGQTVTLRCDPISGHDNLYWYRRVMGKEIKFLLHFVKESKQDESGMPNNRFLAERTGGTYSTLKVQPAELEDSGVYFCASSQGQGINQPQHFGDGTRLSIL.

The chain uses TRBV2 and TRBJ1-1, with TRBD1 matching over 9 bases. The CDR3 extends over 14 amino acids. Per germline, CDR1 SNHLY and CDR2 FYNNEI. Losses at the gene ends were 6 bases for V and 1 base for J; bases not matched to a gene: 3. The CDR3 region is CASSWGQGNTEAFF. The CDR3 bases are TGTGCCAGCAGCTGGGGACAGGGGAACACTGAAGCTTTCTTT.

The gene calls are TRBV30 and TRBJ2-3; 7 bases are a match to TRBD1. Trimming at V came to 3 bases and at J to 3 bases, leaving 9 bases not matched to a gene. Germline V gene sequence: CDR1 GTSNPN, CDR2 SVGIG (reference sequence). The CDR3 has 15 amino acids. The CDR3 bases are TGTGCCTGGAGCCGGGACAGAAAACCTACAGATACGCAGTATTTT. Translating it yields CAWSRDRKPTDTQYF.

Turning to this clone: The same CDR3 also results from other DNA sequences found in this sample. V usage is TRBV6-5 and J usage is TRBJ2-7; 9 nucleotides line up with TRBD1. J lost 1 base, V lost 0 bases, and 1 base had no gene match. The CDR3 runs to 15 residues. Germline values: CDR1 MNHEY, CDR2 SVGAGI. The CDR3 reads CASSYSGTGSYEQYF. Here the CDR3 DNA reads TGTGCCAGCAGTTACTCAGGGACAGGGTCCTACGAGCAGTACTTC.

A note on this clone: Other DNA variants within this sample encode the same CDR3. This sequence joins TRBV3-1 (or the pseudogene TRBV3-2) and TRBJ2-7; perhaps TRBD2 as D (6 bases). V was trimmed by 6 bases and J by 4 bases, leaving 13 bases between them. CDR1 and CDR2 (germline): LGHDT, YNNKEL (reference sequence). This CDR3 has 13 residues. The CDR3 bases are TGTGCCAGCAGTCCCGGGACTCAATACGAGCAGTACTTC. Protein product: CASSPGTQYEQYF.

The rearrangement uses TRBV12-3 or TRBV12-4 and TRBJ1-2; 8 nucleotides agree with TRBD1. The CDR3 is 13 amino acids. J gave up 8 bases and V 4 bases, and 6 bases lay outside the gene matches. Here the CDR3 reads CASSSRQGSGYTF. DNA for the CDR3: TGTGCCAGCAGTTCAAGACAGGGGAGCGGCTACACCTTC.

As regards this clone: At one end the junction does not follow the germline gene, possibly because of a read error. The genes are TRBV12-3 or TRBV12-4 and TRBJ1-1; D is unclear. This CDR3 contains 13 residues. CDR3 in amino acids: CASNLHGNTEAFF. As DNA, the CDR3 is TGTGCCAGCAATTTACACGGGAACACTGAAGCTTTCTTT.

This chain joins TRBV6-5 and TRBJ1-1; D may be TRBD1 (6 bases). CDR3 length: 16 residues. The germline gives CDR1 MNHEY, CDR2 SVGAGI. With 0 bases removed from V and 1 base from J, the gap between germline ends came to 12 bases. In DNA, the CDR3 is TGTGCCAGCAGTTACTCTATGGGACACCAGAACACTGAAGCTTTCTTT. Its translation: CASSYSMGHQNTEAFF.

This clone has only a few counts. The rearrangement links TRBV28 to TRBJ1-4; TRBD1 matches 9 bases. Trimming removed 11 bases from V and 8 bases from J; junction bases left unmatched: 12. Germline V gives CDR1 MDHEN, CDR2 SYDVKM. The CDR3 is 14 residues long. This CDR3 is CASRTGDIWEKLFF. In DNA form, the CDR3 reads TGTGCCTCGAGGACAGGGGACATTTGGGAAAAACTGTTTTTT. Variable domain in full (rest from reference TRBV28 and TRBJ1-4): DVKVTQSSRYLVKRTGEKVFLECVQDMDHENMFWYRQDPGLGLRLIYFSYDVKMKEKGDIPEGYSVSREKKERFSLILESASTNQTSMYLCASRTGDIWEKLFFGSGTQLSVL.